This T cell receptor beta chain was sequenced during a study of cytotoxic CD8 clonotypes in ibrutinib-treated CLL. The CDR3 runs 12 residues. This clone was seen more than once but under ten times. Its antigen is not known. Some clones are missing from TCRdb's copy, which holds only in-frame ones; the method was immunoSEQ multiplex PCR. The sample holds roughly 180,000 clones; 70% to 85% are singletons and the top ten take 4.6%. Findings of the study overall: Baseline clonality was higher than in age-matched healthy donors and moved in step with circulating CD8+ T-cell counts.

The chain links TRBV21-1 to TRBJ1-1; the table gives TRBD1 as D, unverified against the DNA. TRBV21-1 is marked as a pseudogene. The source is a human donor with chronic lymphocytic leukemia. The sample consisted of PBMCs, taken after 24 months of ibrutinib treatment. The CDR3 spells CASPKGDTQAFF. As DNA, the CDR3 is TGTGCCAGCCCCAAGGGGGACACCCAAGCTTTCTTT.